The 16 T cell receptor beta chains in this list originate from one sample, sequenced in a study of human thymus T cells. Clones were read by immunoSEQ multiplex PCR, and TCRdb kept only the in-frame ones, dropping some. Of 60,000 to 75,000 clones in the sample, roughly 94% were seen once. Corrective heart surgery yielded resections, and these provided the thymus tissue. Sequenced sample: thymus tissue. These receptors originate from a girl under three years old with a congenital heart defect but otherwise immunologically healthy.

In DNA, the CDR3 is TGTGCTAGTGGTTTGGTACGCTTTGGGTTGACAAGGGGGCTCACAGATACGCAGTATTTT. Its protein product is CASGLVRFGLTRGLTDTQYF. The chain joins TRBV12-5 to TRBJ2-3; 7 bases map to TRBD1. The CDR3 length is 20 residues. Germline V gene sequence: CDR1 LGHNT, CDR2 FRNRAP. V lost 0 bases, J lost 2 bases, and 17 bases stayed unmatched.

This clone was recorded only once. This sequence joins TRBV5-1 and TRBJ1-2; TRBD1 agrees at 11 bases. Germline lookup yields CDR1 SGHRS and CDR2 YFSETQ. The CDR3 is 17 amino acids. With V trimmed by 0 bases and J by 8 bases, 12 bases remained unmatched. DNA of the CDR3: TGCGCCAGCAGCTTGGAGGGGACAGGGGGTACCTTCGACGGCTACACCTTC. Its translation: CASSLEGTGGTFDGYTF.

In its sample, this clone was seen once. The chain has TRBV28 and TRBJ1-3, with TRBD1 matching 8 bases. There are 16 residues in the CDR3. Germline trimming cut 6 bases from V and 0 bases from J; bases unmatched to any gene: 7. The germline V gene has CDR1 MDHEN and CDR2 SYDVKM. As DNA, the CDR3 is TGTGCCAGCAGCCGACAGGGGCGCCTCTCTGGAAACACCATATATTTT. Its translation is CASSRQGRLSGNTIYF.

The genes are TRBV4-2 and TRBJ2-5; D gene uncertain. The CDR3 consists of 14 residues. V lost 2 bases to trimming and J lost 2 bases, with 9 bases between them. CDR1 is LGHNA and CDR2 is YNFKEQ in the germline V gene. The CDR3 loop is CASSQRALQETQYF. As DNA, the CDR3 is TGTGCCAGCAGCCAAAGGGCCTTACAAGAGACCCAGTACTTC.

The gene calls are TRBV5-1 and TRBJ2-5; TRBD1 matches 10 bases. The ends lost 0 bases at V and 4 bases at J; junction bases unmatched: 12. CDR3 length: 18 amino acids. The germline CDR1 and CDR2 sequences are SGHRS and YFSETQ. In DNA, the CDR3 is TGCGCCAGCAGCTTGGTCGGCCTCTCGGACAGGGGGAGAGAGACCCAGTACTTC. It is translated as CASSLVGLSDRGRETQYF.

This clone appeared once. The chain uses TRBV27 and TRBJ1-2; no clear D. This CDR3 has 12 amino acids. The V gene lost 5 bases and the J gene lost 4 bases, with 8 bases spanning the gap. Germline loops: CDR1 MNHEY, CDR2 SMNVEV (reference sequence). Here the CDR3 reads CASSPVGYGYTF. The CDR3 region has the DNA TGTGCCAGCAGTCCGGTCGGCTATGGCTACACCTTC.

The chain is built from TRBV6-1 and TRBJ1-1, with D perhaps TRBD1 (5 bases). The CDR3 has 15 amino acids. The V end lost 6 bases, the J end lost 1 base, and 15 bases lay between the germline ends. Germline V gene data show CDR1 as MNHNS and CDR2 as SASEGT. The CDR3 bases are TGTGCCAGCAGCAACCTACCCGGGACGAACACTGAAGCTTTCTTT. This gives the protein CASSNLPGTNTEAFF.

The chain has TRBV5-1 and TRBJ1-1; no clear D. CDR3 length: 13 residues. Germline loops: CDR1 SGHRS, CDR2 YFSETQ. V was pared by 2 bases and J by 8 bases, with 13 bases between. CDR3 amino acids: CASSFGRFREAFF. The CDR3 nucleotides are TGCGCCAGCAGCTTCGGACGGTTCAGGGAAGCTTTCTTT. Full variable domain (outside the CDR3, taken from reference TRBV5-1 and TRBJ1-1): KAGVTQTPRYLIKTRGQQVTLSCSPISGHRSVSWYQQTPGQGLQFLFEYFSETQRNKGNFPGRFSGRQFSNSRSEMNVSTLELGDSALYLCASSFGRFREAFFGQGTRLTVV.

The chain couples TRBV5-4 to TRBJ2-6; the D is unclear. V lost 0 bases to trimming and J lost 0 bases, with 19 bases between them. Germline V gene data show CDR1 as SGHNT and CDR2 as YYREEE (reference sequence). This CDR3 has 20 amino acids. The CDR3 DNA is TGTGCCAGCAGCTTGGTTGTCCGGGTGCCGTTACACTCTGGGGCCAACGTCCTGACTTTC. This sequence encodes CASSLVVRVPLHSGANVLTF.

This clone was detected a few times. J is TRBJ2-1 and V is TRBV6-1, with D uncertain. CDR3 length equals 13 residues. The germline V gene has CDR1 MNHNS and CDR2 SASEGT. V lost 6 bases and J 5 bases, leaving 11 bases between the germline ends. CDR3 loop: CASREFLDNEQFF. The CDR3, as DNA: TGTGCCAGCAGGGAGTTTCTAGACAATGAGCAGTTCTTC.

This chain links TRBV6-6 with TRBJ2-4; perhaps TRBD2 as D (6 bases). V was pared by 6 bases and J by 3 bases, with 18 bases between. CDR3 size: 16 residues. Germline V gives CDR1 MNHNY, CDR2 SVGAGI (reference sequence). CDR3 sequence reads: CASRHHRRLDKNIQYF. CDR3 coding DNA: TGTGCCAGCAGACACCACCGGAGACTAGACAAAAACATTCAGTACTTC.

The rearrangement links TRBV9 to TRBJ2-1; 7 bases are shared with TRBD1. The trim removed 3 bases at V and 2 bases at J, leaving 8 bases unmatched. This CDR3 is built from 16 residues. CDR1 and CDR2 from the germline V gene are SGDLS and YYNGEE. The CDR3 spells CASSGGNRGTYNEQFF. CDR3 sequence (DNA): TGTGCCAGCAGCGGAGGGAACAGGGGAACCTACAATGAGCAGTTCTTC. Filled out from reference TRBV9 and TRBJ2-1, the complete variable domain reads DSGVTQTPKHLITATGQRVTLRCSPRSGDLSVYWYQQSLDQGLQFLIQYYNGEERAKGNILERFSAQQFPDLHSELNLSSLELGDSALYFCASSGGNRGTYNEQFFGPGTRLTVL.

J is TRBJ2-3 and V is TRBV7-9, with a possible D match to TRBD1 (5 bases). V lost 0 bases and J 11 bases, leaving 9 bases between the germline ends. The germline CDR1 and CDR2 sequences are SEHNR and FQNEAQ (reference sequence). This CDR3 spans 12 amino acids. CDR3 region: CASSLAKQGQYF. CDR3 DNA sequence: TGTGCCAGCAGCTTAGCTAAGCAGGGGCAGTATTTT.

The chain employs TRBV14 and TRBJ1-3; a weak D match, TRBD1 (5 bases). The CDR3 totals 16 residues. Looked up from germline, CDR1 is SGHDN and CDR2 is FVKESK. With 4 bases removed from V and 0 bases from J, the gap between germline ends came to 13 bases. CDR3: CASSRTRGCSGNTIYF. The CDR3 DNA sequence: TGTGCCAGCAGCCGGACTAGGGGATGCTCTGGAAACACCATATATTTT.

This clone was observed a single time. The chain carries TRBV7-6 and TRBJ1-4, with TRBD1 as a possible D gene (6 bases). The CDR3 extends over 15 amino acids. Trimming pared 5 bases from V and 8 bases from J, leaving 18 bases between. Per germline, CDR1 SGHVS and CDR2 FNYEAQ. The CDR3 nucleotides are TGTGCCAGCAGCCCCGGGCAGGGGAATAGAGAAAAACTGTTTTTT. It specifies CASSPGQGNREKLFF. The full variable domain, with the rest looked up from reference TRBV7-6 and TRBJ1-4, is GAGVSQSPRYKVTKRGQDVALRCDPISGHVSLYWYRQALGQGPEFLTYFNYEAQQDKSGLPNDRFSAERPEGSISTLTIQRTEQRDSAMYRCASSPGQGNREKLFFGSGTQLSVL.

This clone was seen only once. CDR3: CASSARTDSLNYGYTF. The CDR3 DNA reads TGTGCCAGCAGCGCTCGGACAGATTCGTTGAACTATGGCTACACCTTC. This chain links TRBV5-4 with TRBJ1-2; D perhaps matches TRBD1 (6 bases). Deletions cut 4 bases from V and 2 bases from J, with 18 bases between. CDR1 SGHNT and CDR2 YYREEE come from the germline V gene (reference sequence). The CDR3 is 16 residues long. The entire variable domain, with the rest obtained from reference TRBV5-4 and TRBJ1-2, is as follows: ETGVTQSPTHLIKTRGQQVTLRCSSQSGHNTVSWYQQALGQGPQFIFQYYREEENGRGNFPPRFSGLQFPNYSSELNVNALELDDSALYLCASSARTDSLNYGYTFGSGTRLTVV.